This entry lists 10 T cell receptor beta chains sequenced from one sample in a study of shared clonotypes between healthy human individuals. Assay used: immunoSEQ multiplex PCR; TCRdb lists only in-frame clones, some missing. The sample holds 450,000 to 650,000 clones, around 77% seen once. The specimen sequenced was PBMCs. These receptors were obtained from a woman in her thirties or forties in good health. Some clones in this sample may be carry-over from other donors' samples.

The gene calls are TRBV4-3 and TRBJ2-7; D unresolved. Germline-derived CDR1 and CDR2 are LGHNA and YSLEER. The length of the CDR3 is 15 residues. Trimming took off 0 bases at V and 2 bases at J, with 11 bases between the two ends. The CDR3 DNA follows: TGCGCCAGCAGCCAAGATGCGTCTGATACCTACGAGCAGTACTTC. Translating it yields CASSQDASDTYEQYF.

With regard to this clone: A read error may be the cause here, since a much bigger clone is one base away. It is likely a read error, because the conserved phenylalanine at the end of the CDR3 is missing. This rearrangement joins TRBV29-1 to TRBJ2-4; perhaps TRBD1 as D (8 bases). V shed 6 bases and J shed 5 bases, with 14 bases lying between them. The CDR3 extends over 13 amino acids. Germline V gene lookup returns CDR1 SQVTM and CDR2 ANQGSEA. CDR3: CSVIQGGQNIQYL. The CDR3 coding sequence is TGCAGCGTAATACAGGGGGGGCAAAACATTCAGTACCTC.

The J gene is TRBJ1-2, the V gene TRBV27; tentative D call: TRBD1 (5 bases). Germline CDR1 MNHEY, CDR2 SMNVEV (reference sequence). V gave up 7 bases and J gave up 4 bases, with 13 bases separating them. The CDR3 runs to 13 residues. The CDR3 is CASTPRGGYGYTF. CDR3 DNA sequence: TGTGCCAGCACCCCACGTGGGGGCTATGGCTACACCTTC.

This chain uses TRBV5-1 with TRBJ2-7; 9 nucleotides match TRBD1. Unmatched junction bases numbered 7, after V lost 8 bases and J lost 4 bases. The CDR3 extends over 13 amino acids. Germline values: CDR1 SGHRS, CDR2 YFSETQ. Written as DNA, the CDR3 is TGCGCCAGTAAACAGGGGGCCGGGTACGAGCAGTACTTC. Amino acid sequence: CASKQGAGYEQYF.

For the CDR3, the DNA is TGTGCCAGCACTCGGCGGACCTACGAGCAGTACTTC. Translating gives CASTRRTYEQYF. The rearrangement uses TRBV5-6 and TRBJ2-7, with unresolved D. The germline CDR1 and CDR2 sequences are SGHDT and YYEEEE. V lost 6 bases and J lost 2, with 9 bases in between. The CDR3 sequence is 12 residues long. Together with reference TRBV5-6 and TRBJ2-7, the CDR3 gives the full variable domain: DAGVTQSPTHLIKTRGQQVTLRCSPKSGHDTVSWYQQALGQGPQFIFQYYEEEERQRGNFPDRFSGHQFPNYSSELNVNALLLGDSALYLCASTRRTYEQYFGPGTRLTVT.

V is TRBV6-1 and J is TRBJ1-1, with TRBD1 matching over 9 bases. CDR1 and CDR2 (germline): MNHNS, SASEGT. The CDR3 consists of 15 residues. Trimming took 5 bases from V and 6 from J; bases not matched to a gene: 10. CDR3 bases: TGTGCCAGCAGTTCCCCGGGGACAGGGCGCGCTGAAGCTTTCTTT. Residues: CASSSPGTGRAEAFF.

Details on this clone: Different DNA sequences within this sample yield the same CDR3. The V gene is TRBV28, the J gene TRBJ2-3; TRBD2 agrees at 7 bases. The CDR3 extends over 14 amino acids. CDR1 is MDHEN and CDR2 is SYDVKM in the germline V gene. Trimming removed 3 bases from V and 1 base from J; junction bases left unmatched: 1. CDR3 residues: CASSFSGGTDTQYF. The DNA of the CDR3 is TGTGCCAGCAGTTTCAGCGGGGGCACAGATACGCAGTATTTT.

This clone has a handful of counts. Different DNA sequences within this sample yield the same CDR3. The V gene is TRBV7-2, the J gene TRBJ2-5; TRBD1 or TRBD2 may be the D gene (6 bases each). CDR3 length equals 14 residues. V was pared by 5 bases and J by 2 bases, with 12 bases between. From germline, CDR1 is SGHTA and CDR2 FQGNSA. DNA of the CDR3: TGTGCCAGCAGCATAAGAGGGGGGCAAGAGACCCAGTACTTC. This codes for CASSIRGGQETQYF.

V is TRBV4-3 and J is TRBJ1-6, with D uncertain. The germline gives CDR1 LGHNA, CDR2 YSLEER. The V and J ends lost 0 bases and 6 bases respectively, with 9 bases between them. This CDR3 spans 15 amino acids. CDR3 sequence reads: CASSQELGSNSPLHF. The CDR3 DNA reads TGCGCCAGCAGCCAAGAACTAGGCAGTAATTCACCCCTCCACTTT.

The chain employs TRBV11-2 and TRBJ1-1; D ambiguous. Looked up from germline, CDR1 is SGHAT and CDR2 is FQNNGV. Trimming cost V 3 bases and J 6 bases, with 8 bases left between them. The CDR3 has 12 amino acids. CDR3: CASSLGISEAFF. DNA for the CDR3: TGTGCCAGCAGCTTGGGTATCTCTGAAGCTTTCTTT. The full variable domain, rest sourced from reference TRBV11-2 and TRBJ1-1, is EAGVAQSPRYKIIEKRQSVAFWCNPISGHATLYWYQQILGQGPKLLIQFQNNGVVDDSQLPKDRFSAERLKGVDSTLKIQPAKLEDSAVYLCASSLGISEAFFGQGTRLTVV.